The rows below give T cell receptor beta chains drawn from one sample of a study of blood T cell repertoires in COVID-19. Clones were read by immunoSEQ multiplex PCR, and TCRdb kept only the in-frame ones, dropping some. In the table there are about 230,000 clones, just over 85% of which are singletons. The material sequenced was peripheral blood. These receptors were collected from a man aged 50 or older with COVID-19, enrolled during active disease. Each CDR3 is given with its conserved first and last residue. A D gene is named only where the DNA matches it firmly. Some rows mark clone size as missing; the rest say once, few, many or name a class of expanded clone.

>-|-|TRBJ2-3|TRBV14
TGTGCCAGCAGCCAAGATCACGGGAAAGATACGCAGTATTTT
CASSQDHGKDTQYF
>-|TRBD1|TRBJ1-2|TRBV18
TGTGCCAGCTCACCAGGGACAGGGGTTCAGGGCTACACCTTC
CASSPGTGVQGYTF
>-|TRBD2|TRBJ2-7|TRBV11-2
TGTGCCAGCGGTCCCCTGGCTAGCGGGAGACTACACGAGCAGTACTTC
CASGPLASGRLHEQYF
>-|TRBD2|TRBJ2-2|TRBV15
TGTGCCACCAGCACTAGCGGGATGACCGGGGAGCTGTTTTTT
CATSTSGMTGELFF
>-|-|TRBJ2-2|TRBV30
TGTGCCTGGAGTAGCCTAGCCGAGAACACCGGGGAGCTGTTTTTT
CAWSSLAENTGELFF
>once|-|TRBJ2-6|TRBV28
TGTGCCAGCAGCCGCCCGACAAACTCTGGGGCCAACGTCCTGACTTTC
CASSRPTNSGANVLTF
>-|-|TRBJ1-1|TRBV4-1
TGCGCCAGCAGCCAACTGGGAGAAGGCACTGAAGCTTTCTTT
CASSQLGEGTEAFF
>-|TRBD1|TRBJ1-2|TRBV30
TGTGCCTGGAGTCACCGAACAGGGGAAGGAGTTGGCTACACCTTC
CAWSHRTGEGVGYTF
>once|TRBD1|TRBJ1-6|TRBV9
TGTGCCAGCAGTTTGGACAGGGTGGTTTCACCCCTCCACTTT
CASSLDRVVSPLHF
>-|TRBD1|TRBJ1-5|TRBV6-5
TGTGCCACTATTCAACAGGGGGTTGGTCAGCCCCAGCATTTT
CATIQQGVGQPQHF
>-|-|TRBJ1-2|TRBV2
TGTGCCAGCAGTGAGGGGGGGGAGGCCGATGGCTACACCTTC
CASSEGGEADGYTF
>-|TRBD2|TRBJ2-2|TRBV24-1
TGTGCCACCAGTAGAAGACTAGCGGGGACGAACACCGGGGAGCTGTTTTTT
CATSRRLAGTNTGELFF
>once|TRBD2|TRBJ2-3|TRBV19
TGTGCCAGTAGATTACTAGCGGGGGGCCCGCGACTAACCACAGATACGCAGTATTTT
CASRLLAGGPRLTTDTQYF
>-|TRBD1|TRBJ2-2|TRBV9
TGTGCCAGCAGCCCCGGGACAGCGAACACCGGGGAGCTGTTTTTT
CASSPGTANTGELFF
>-|TRBD1|TRBJ2-2|TRBV6-5
TGTGCCAGCAGCAGGACAGGTGGGACCGGGGAGCTGTTTTTT
CASSRTGGTGELFF
>-|TRBD2|TRBJ2-1|TRBV11-2
TGTGCCAGCAGCTTACAAGCGGGAGGGTACAATGAGCAGTTCTTC
CASSLQAGGYNEQFF
>-|TRBD2|TRBJ2-7|TRBV29-1
TGCAGCGTTGGGGGACTAGCGCGCCACGAGCAGTACTTC
CSVGGLARHEQYF
>-|-|TRBJ2-5|TRBV9
TGTGCCAGCAGCGTAGGCGTAGGAGGGGCGGGGGAGACCCAGTACTTC
CASSVGVGGAGETQYF
>-|TRBD1|TRBJ1-4|TRBV5-8
TGTGCCAGCAGCCCGACCGGGACAGGGGATGAAAAACTGTTTTTT
CASSPTGTGDEKLFF
>-|TRBD1|TRBJ1-3|TRBV19
TGTGCCAGTAGTACGGGACAGGCGGGAAACACCATATATTTT
CASSTGQAGNTIYF
>-|-|TRBJ1-3|TRBV15
TGTGCCACCAGCAGCTCAGGAAACAGGGTTGTTAGAAACACCATATATTTT
CATSSSGNRVVRNTIYF
>-|TRBD1|TRBJ1-5|TRBV27
TGTGCCAGCAGCCCTCACACCGGGACAGGGGAGGGTCAGCCCCAGCATTTT
CASSPHTGTGEGQPQHF
>-|-|TRBJ1-3|TRBV6-1
TGTGCCAGCGCAGAGGGTTCTGGAAACACCATATATTTT
CASAEGSGNTIYF
>-|TRBD2|TRBJ2-3|TRBV6-4
TGTGCCAGCAGTGCCTACGGGACTAGCGGCGATACGCAGTATTTT
CASSAYGTSGDTQYF
>once|-|TRBJ1-2|TRBV19
TGTGCCAGTAGTATAGAGGAGGGATTCTATGGCTACACCTTC
CASSIEEGFYGYTF
>-|TRBD2|TRBJ2-2|TRBV9
TGTGCCAGCAGCGTAGAGGCTAGCGGGGGAACGAACACCGGGGAGCTGTTTTTT
CASSVEASGGTNTGELFF
>-|-|TRBJ2-1|TRBV12-3/TRBV12-4
TGTGCCAGCAGCCGCGGTTGGGTTGAGCAGTTCTTC
CASSRGWVEQFF
>-|TRBD1|TRBJ2-7|TRBV7-9
TGTGCCAGCAGCACCCCCTTGGACAGGGTAGGCGAGCAGTACTTC
CASSTPLDRVGEQYF
>-|-|TRBJ2-5|TRBV5-4
TGTGCCAGCAGCTTGGCCTTATCCGGAGAGACCCAGTACTTC
CASSLALSGETQYF
>-|-|TRBJ2-3|TRBV27
TGTGCCAGCAGTTTCCTTAAGACCGGAGAGGGCCTAGATACGCAGTATTTT
CASSFLKTGEGLDTQYF
>-|TRBD1|TRBJ2-7|TRBV7-8
TGTGCCAGCAGAACTACAGGGGTGGACGAGCAGTACTTC
CASRTTGVDEQYF
>few|-|TRBJ1-1|TRBV12-5
TGTGCTAGTGGGGTATCAGGGTGGAGGGCTGAAGCTTTCTTT
CASGVSGWRAEAFF
>-|TRBD2|TRBJ2-3|TRBV3-1/TRBV3-2
TGTGCCAGCAGCCCGAGGGGGGGACTAGCAGATACGCAGTATTTT
CASSPRGGLADTQYF
>-|-|TRBJ2-1|TRBV3-1/TRBV3-2
TGTGCCAGCAGCATAGTCAATGAGCAGTTCTTC
CASSIVNEQFF
>-|-|TRBJ2-5|TRBV5-5
TGTGCCAGCAGCTTGGATGTTCGTACCGGGGGGCCGAGGGAGACCCAGTACTTC
CASSLDVRTGGPRETQYF
>few|TRBD1|TRBJ1-6|TRBV28
TGTGCCAGCAGTCAGGGGACAGAGGGCTATAATTCACCCCTCCACTTT
CASSQGTEGYNSPLHF
>-|TRBD1|TRBJ1-4|TRBV19
TGTGCCAGTAGTCCAGTCCGGGACAGAAATGAAAAACTGTTTTTT
CASSPVRDRNEKLFF
>once|TRBD1|TRBJ1-1|TRBV7-2
TGTGCCAGCAGCTTAGTTAGCCCCGGGACAGGGGGCTCCGAAGCTTTCTTT
CASSLVSPGTGGSEAFF
>-|-|TRBJ1-1|TRBV5-1
TGCGCCAGCAGCTTGGCCTCAGGTCCTGAAGCTTTCTTT
CASSLASGPEAFF
>-|TRBD1|TRBJ1-4|TRBV2
TGTGCCAGCAGGGGACAGTCTAATGAAAAACTGTTTTTT
CASRGQSNEKLFF
>-|TRBD2|TRBJ2-7|TRBV7-7
TGTGCTAGCAGCTTAACTAGCGGCTACGAGCAGTACTTC
CASSLTSGYEQYF
>once|-|TRBJ2-3|TRBV9
TGTGCCAGCAGCGTAGGGCAGGGAAGGGGTACAGATACGCAGTATTTT
CASSVGQGRGTDTQYF
>once|TRBD1|TRBJ1-6|TRBV2
TGTGCCAGCAGATTGGACAGGGATAATTCACCCCTCCACTTT
CASRLDRDNSPLHF
>few|-|TRBJ1-6|TRBV3-1/TRBV3-2
TGTGCCAGCAGCCCAAGCGGCGGGAATTCACCCCTCCACTTT
CASSPSGGNSPLHF
>-|-|TRBJ2-2|TRBV6-5
TGTGCCAGCAGTTTGGGACAAGACACCGGGGAGCTGTTTTTT
CASSLGQDTGELFF
>-|TRBD1|TRBJ1-4|TRBV15
TGTGCCACCAGCAGAGAGCCGGGACAGGGGAATGAAAAACTGTTTTTT
CATSREPGQGNEKLFF
>few|-|TRBJ2-2|TRBV2
TGTGCCAGCGCTCCAGCGGGCACCGGGGAGCTGTTTTTT
CASAPAGTGELFF
>once|TRBD2|TRBJ2-3|TRBV9
TGTGCCAGCAGCCCGGCCGGGAGGGCCCCCGATACGCAGTATTTT
CASSPAGRAPDTQYF
>-|-|TRBJ1-1|TRBV18
TGTGCCAGCTCACCATCGGGGGGTAGGTCTGAAGCTTTCTTT
CASSPSGGRSEAFF
>-|-|TRBJ2-7|TRBV5-4
TGTGCCAGCAGCCGGGGGACAGCTAGCTACGAGCAGTACTTC
CASSRGTASYEQYF
>-|-|TRBJ1-5|TRBV11-2
TGTGCCAGCAGTGGAGGGCGAGGGCAGCCCCAGCATTTT
CASSGGRGQPQHF
>-|-|TRBJ2-5|TRBV29-1
TGCAGCGTTGAGGGCAGTGCAGAGACCCAGTACTTC
CSVEGSAETQYF
>once|-|TRBJ2-7|TRBV2
TGTGCCAGCAGCCCGACATGGTTCTACGAGCAGTACTTC
CASSPTWFYEQYF
>-|TRBD2|TRBJ2-5|TRBV7-3
TGTGCCAGCAGCCCGACCGGGAGGGCGGGAGAGACCCAGTACTTC
CASSPTGRAGETQYF
>-|TRBD1|TRBJ1-2|TRBV20-1
TGCAGTGCTAGTGATAACGCAGGGGGCAACTACTATGGCTACACCTTC
CSASDNAGGNYYGYTF
>-|-|TRBJ1-1|TRBV20-1
TGCAGTGCTCCTTACCGGGCTGAAGCTTTCTTT
CSAPYRAEAFF
>-|-|TRBJ1-2|TRBV7-8
TGTGCCAGCAGCTTAGAGGGGAGCTACACCTTC
CASSLEGSYTF
>-|TRBD2|TRBJ2-5|TRBV2
TGTGCCAGCAGGGGACTAGCGCCACAAGAGACCCAGTACTTC
CASRGLAPQETQYF
>-|-|TRBJ1-4|TRBV6-5
TGTGCCAGCATCCCTTCAGGAACTAATGAAAAACTGTTTTTT
CASIPSGTNEKLFF
>once|TRBD1|TRBJ1-6|TRBV7-9
TGTGCCAGCAGCAGAGGGACAGGGGGCCTCGTTGGCTATAATTCACCCCTCCACTTT
CASSRGTGGLVGYNSPLHF